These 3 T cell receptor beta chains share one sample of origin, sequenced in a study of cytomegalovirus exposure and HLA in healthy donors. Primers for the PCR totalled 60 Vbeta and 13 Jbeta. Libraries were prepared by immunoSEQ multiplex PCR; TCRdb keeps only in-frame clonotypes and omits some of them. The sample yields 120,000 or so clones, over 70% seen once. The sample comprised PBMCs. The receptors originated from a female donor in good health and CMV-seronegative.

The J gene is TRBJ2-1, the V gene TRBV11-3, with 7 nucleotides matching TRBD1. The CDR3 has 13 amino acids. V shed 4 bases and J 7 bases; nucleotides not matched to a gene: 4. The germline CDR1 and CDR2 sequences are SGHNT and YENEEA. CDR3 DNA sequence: TGTGCCAGCAGCTGGGGGACAGCGAATGAGCAGTTCTTC. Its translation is CASSWGTANEQFF.

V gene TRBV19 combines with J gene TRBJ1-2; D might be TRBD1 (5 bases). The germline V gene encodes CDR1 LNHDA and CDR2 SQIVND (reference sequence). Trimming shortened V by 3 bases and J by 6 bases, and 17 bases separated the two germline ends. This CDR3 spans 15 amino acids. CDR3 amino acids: CASSMRDGPYHGYTF. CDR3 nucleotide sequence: TGTGCCAGTAGTATGCGGGACGGACCCTACCATGGCTACACCTTC.

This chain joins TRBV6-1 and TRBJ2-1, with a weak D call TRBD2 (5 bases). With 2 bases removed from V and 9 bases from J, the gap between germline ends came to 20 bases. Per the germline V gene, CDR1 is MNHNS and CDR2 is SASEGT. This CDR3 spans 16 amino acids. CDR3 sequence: CASSEPPAARTGEQFF. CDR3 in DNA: TGTGCCAGCAGTGAACCCCCAGCGGCGAGAACGGGTGAGCAGTTCTTC.